Given below is one TCR beta chain in context. This entry comes from a study of graft-versus-host responses after intestinal transplantation. The wider study: Transplant types were multivisceral, liver-intestinal, or isolated intestinal.

This CDR3 spans 15 amino acids. The ends were cut back, 1 base at V and 6 bases at J, with 16 bases in the middle. The germline V gene encodes CDR1 SEHNR and CDR2 FQNEAQ (reference sequence). This table comes from immunoSEQ multiplex PCR, and its TCRdb copy is limited to in-frame clones, with some not included. The sample carries 13,000 or so clones, less than 85% recorded once. The sequencing here drew on PBMCs, taken approximately 320 days after intestinal transplant. This TCR was recovered from a human patient who received an intestinal transplant, so some T cells may come from the graft donor. The J gene is TRBJ2-7, the V gene TRBV7-9; TRBD1 might be the D (5 bases). The CDR3 loop is CASSLGDWTTAEQYF. CDR3 DNA sequence: TGTGCCAGCAGCTTAGGAGACTGGACAACAGCCGAGCAGTACTTC.